A single sample is the source of the 29 T cell receptor beta chains below, sequenced in a study of T cells of healthy individuals. TCRdb re-called the 5' RACE reads through MiXCR, storing one row per CDR3 protein. The data show more than 85,000 distinct CDR3 sequences, approximately 18% seen once. Receptors were obtained from a human donor in good health.

The chain uses TRBV6-2 or TRBV6-3 and TRBJ2-1, with TRBD2 as a possible D gene (5 bases). The V gene's germline CDR1 is MNHEY and CDR2 SVGEGT. The ends were cut back, 4 bases at V and 6 bases at J, with 16 bases in the middle. This CDR3 has 15 residues. CDR3 region: CASSWRLEGRNEQFF. CDR3 bases: TGTGCCAGCAGTTGGAGGCTTGAGGGCCGCAATGAGCAGTTCTTC.

This clonotype was recorded a few times. The chain recombines TRBV28 with TRBJ1-6; 8 positions agree with TRBD1. V lost 5 bases to trimming and J lost 7 bases; unmatched junction nucleotides: 7. The CDR3 covers 15 residues. Germline lookup yields CDR1 MDHEN and CDR2 SYDVKM. CDR3 coding DNA: TGTGCCAGCAGTCCGATGACAGGGGAGAATTCACCCCTCCACTTT. The encoded protein is CASSPMTGENSPLHF.

As concerns this clonotype: Given a much more abundant clone one base away, this may be a read error. V usage is TRBV10-3 and J usage is TRBJ2-7; the D gene could be TRBD1 or TRBD2 (5 bases each). The CDR3 sequence is 20 residues long. V lost 0 bases, J lost 1 base, and 25 bases lay in between. CDR1 is ENHRY and CDR2 is SYGVKD in the germline V gene. This CDR3 reads CAISESYLLTGQVRSYEQYF. CDR3 coding DNA: TGTGCCATCAGTGAGTCGTATCTTTTGACGGGGCAGGTTCGGTCCTACGAGCAGTACTTC.

This chain links TRBV10-3 with TRBJ2-5, with unresolved D. V was pared by 2 bases and J by 3 bases, with 4 bases between. CDR3 size: 12 residues. The germline gives CDR1 ENHRY, CDR2 SYGVKD. The CDR3 coding sequence is TGTGCCATCAGTGAGCCTAAAGAGACCCAGTACTTC. Amino acid sequence: CAISEPKETQYF.

This clonotype appeared many times. V and J are TRBV6-6 and TRBJ2-1; no clear D gene. V lost 5 bases and J lost 10, with 9 bases in between. CDR3 length: 11 residues. The germline gives CDR1 MNHNY, CDR2 SVGAGI (reference sequence). The CDR3 region is CASSDFGEQFF. For the CDR3, the DNA is TGTGCCAGCAGTGACTTTGGCGAGCAGTTCTTC.

This clonotype appeared many times. The chain recombines TRBV7-2 with TRBJ1-1; 8 positions match TRBD1. Germline CDR1 SGHTA, CDR2 FQGNSA. This CDR3 comprises 13 residues. The ends lost 5 bases at V and 1 base at J; junction bases unmatched: 0. CDR3 sequence (DNA): TGTGCCAGCAGCGGACAGGGGAACACTGAAGCTTTCTTT. It encodes CASSGQGNTEAFF.

This clonotype was counted at least ten times. The chain is built from TRBV7-9 and TRBJ1-4; TRBD1 might be the D (6 bases). V shed 5 bases and J shed 3 bases, with 13 bases lying between them. CDR1 is SEHNR and CDR2 is FQNEAQ in the germline V gene (reference sequence). This CDR3 contains 15 residues. The CDR3 DNA follows: TGTGCCAGCAGCCAAAGACAGGCCTCTAATGAAAAACTGTTTTTT. Residues: CASSQRQASNEKLFF.

The table lists this clonotype with a few counts. The chain recombines TRBV10-3 with TRBJ2-7; tentative D call: TRBD1 (5 bases). The CDR3 length is 13 residues. Per germline, CDR1 ENHRY and CDR2 SYGVKD. Trimming left V 0 bases short and J 7 bases short, with 10 bases between. In DNA, the CDR3 is TGTGCCATCAGTGAGTCGCCGACAGAAGAGCAGTACTTC. This sequence encodes CAISESPTEEQYF.

In its sample, this clonotype was seen a few times. The CDR3: CASSYAGEKLFF. DNA of the CDR3: TGTGCCAGCAGCTACGCAGGTGAAAAACTGTTTTTT. This chain uses TRBV7-2 with TRBJ1-4; no definite D call. V gave up 4 bases and J gave up 7 bases, with 7 bases separating them. Germline assignment: CDR1 SGHTA and CDR2 FQGNSA. CDR3 size: 12 residues. Looking up the rest from reference TRBV7-2 and TRBJ1-4 gives the full variable domain: GAGVSQSPSNKVTEKGKDVELRCDPISGHTALYWYRQSLGQGLEFLIYFQGNSAPDKSGLPSDRFSAERTGGSVSTLTIQRTQQEDSAVYLCASSYAGEKLFFGSGTQLSVL.

The chain uses TRBV5-1 and TRBJ2-3; D gene unclear. This CDR3 has 15 amino acids. The ends were cut back, 1 base at V and 1 base at J, with 10 bases in the middle. The germline gives CDR1 SGHRS, CDR2 YFSETQ. CDR3 DNA sequence: TGCGCCAGCAGCTTGTTAACTCGGGGCACAGATACGCAGTATTTT. It codes for CASSLLTRGTDTQYF.

This clonotype was detected only a few times. This chain uses TRBV7-2 with TRBJ1-6, with unresolved D. Trimming stripped 7 bases from V and 8 bases from J, with 15 bases between. The CDR3 has 14 amino acids. The germline gives CDR1 SGHTA, CDR2 FQGNSA. CDR3: CASNFPWRDSPLHF. DNA of the CDR3: TGTGCCAGCAACTTTCCGTGGCGAGATTCACCCCTCCACTTT.

The V gene is TRBV29-1, the J gene TRBJ2-5; no clear D. This CDR3 is 14 amino acids long. Germline V gene sequence: CDR1 SQVTM, CDR2 ANQGSEA. Trimming took 3 bases from V and 5 from J, leaving 16 bases between them. The DNA of the CDR3 is TGCAGCGTTGACCCACGTCTCCCGCGGGAGACCCAGTACTTC. Translated: CSVDPRLPRETQYF.

This chain connects TRBV6-2 or TRBV6-3 to TRBJ2-3, with TRBD1 as a possible D gene (6 bases). This CDR3 has 18 amino acids. Germline V lookup: CDR1 MNHEY, CDR2 SVGEGT. V was trimmed by 3 bases and J by 6 bases, leaving 25 bases between them. The CDR3 DNA follows: TGTGCCAGCAGTTATAGCGCCGGGACAACCGTTCGAATGGATACGCAGTATTTT. Translation: CASSYSAGTTVRMDTQYF.

Comment on this clonotype: At one of its ends the junction is not consistent with the germline gene, which may arise from a read error. The chain recombines TRBV15 with TRBJ2-2, with D uncertain. Germline CDR1 is LNHNV and CDR2 is YYDKDF (reference sequence). This CDR3 is 12 amino acids long. DNA for the CDR3: TGTGTCACCAGCAGCTCTCCCGGGGAGCTGTTTTTT. It yields the protein CVTSSSPGELFF.

This clonotype has at least ten counts. The chain joins TRBV28 to TRBJ2-1, with 10 nucleotides matching TRBD2. The V gene end was trimmed by 2 bases and the J gene end by 8 bases; junction bases not matched to a gene: 3. Per germline, CDR1 MDHEN and CDR2 SYDVKM. This CDR3 has 14 amino acids. The CDR3 protein is CASSLQRGGDEQFF. The CDR3 nucleotides are TGTGCCAGCAGTTTACAGCGGGGGGGCGATGAGCAGTTCTTC.

Of note for this clonotype: This sequence may be a read error, since a much larger clone differs from it by one base. The J gene is TRBJ2-7, the V gene TRBV5-1; a possible D gene is TRBD1 (6 bases). This CDR3 has 15 amino acids. Germline V CDR1 and CDR2: SGHRS, YFSETQ. V was trimmed by 0 bases and J by 5 bases, leaving 15 bases between them. CDR3: CASSLVGQGKHEQYF. CDR3 in DNA: TGCGCCAGCAGCTTGGTAGGGCAGGGGAAACACGAGCAGTACTTC.

This clonotype has just a few counts. J is TRBJ2-2 and V is TRBV10-3; TRBD2 agrees at 11 bases. CDR3 size: 16 residues. V dropped 0 bases and J dropped 5; count of bases not matched to a gene: 2. Germline loops: CDR1 ENHRY, CDR2 SYGVKD. DNA of the CDR3: TGTGCCATCAGTGAGTCGCCTAGCGGGGGGACCGGGGAGCTGTTTTTT. Translating gives CAISESPSGGTGELFF.

The rearrangement uses TRBV11-3 and TRBJ2-3; TRBD2 matches at 11 bases. With V trimmed by 5 bases and J by 1 base, 5 bases remained unmatched. The CDR3 covers 16 residues. Germline CDR1 is SGHNT and CDR2 is YENEEA. CDR3 loop: CASSRGTSGRTDTQYF. In DNA, the CDR3 is TGTGCCAGCAGCCGCGGGACTAGCGGCCGCACAGATACGCAGTATTTT.

V usage is TRBV6-2 or TRBV6-3 and J usage is TRBJ2-1; 7 bases agree with TRBD1. CDR1 MNHEY and CDR2 SVGEGT come from the germline V gene. V lost 7 bases, J lost 9 bases, and 12 bases stayed unmatched. The CDR3 covers 14 residues. The CDR3 loop is CASTLRGPPGEQFF. The CDR3 DNA sequence: TGTGCCAGCACGTTGAGGGGGCCCCCGGGTGAGCAGTTCTTC.

This clonotype was detected ten times or more. This chain uses TRBV2 with TRBJ2-3; 9 bases match TRBD1. The CDR3 length is 14 residues. V shed 5 bases and J 1 base; nucleotides not matched to a gene: 1. CDR1 and CDR2 (germline): SNHLY, FYNNEI. The CDR3 reads CASSRDRGTDTQYF. The CDR3 DNA follows: TGTGCCAGCAGTCGGGACAGGGGCACAGATACGCAGTATTTT.

The V call is TRBV20-1, the J call TRBJ2-7; TRBD1 matches at 10 bases. This CDR3 spans 13 amino acids. V shed 7 bases and J 4 bases; nucleotides not matched to a gene: 7. Germline CDR1 is DFQATT and CDR2 is SNEGSKA (reference sequence). CDR3 bases: TGCAGTGGGGCAGGACAGGGGGTTTACGAGCAGTACTTC. Its translation: CSGAGQGVYEQYF.

This clonotype was counted between two and nine times. This rearrangement joins TRBV4-3 to TRBJ1-2, with 7 bases lining up with TRBD1. The CDR3 length is 14 residues. Germline V gene sequence: CDR1 LGHNA, CDR2 YSLEER. Trimming removed 4 bases from V and 3 bases from J; junction bases left unmatched: 5. The CDR3 DNA reads as TGCGCCAGCAGCCCCGGGACAGCGCACTATGGCTACACCTTC. It is translated as CASSPGTAHYGYTF.

The chain couples TRBV29-1 to TRBJ2-2, with TRBD2 identical over 12 bases. CDR1 is SQVTM and CDR2 is ANQGSEA in the germline V gene. The CDR3 length is 17 residues. The J segment lost 4 bases and the V segment lost 6 bases, leaving 12 bases of the junction unmatched. The CDR3 sequence is CSVSGGLAGGTTGELFF. The CDR3 bases are TGCAGCGTGTCCGGGGGGCTAGCGGGAGGGACCACCGGGGAGCTGTTTTTT.

This clonotype was counted ten times or more. The V and J genes are TRBV4-1 and TRBJ1-1; D is uncertain. There are 15 residues in the CDR3. The germline V gene has CDR1 MGHRA and CDR2 YSYEKL. Trimming pared 0 bases from V and 5 bases from J, leaving 13 bases between. The CDR3 nucleotides read TGCGCCAGCAGCCAAGACGAGCGATTTCGGACTGAAGCTTTCTTT. Encoded protein: CASSQDERFRTEAFF.

This clonotype was counted between two and nine times. The rearrangement joins TRBV6-2 or TRBV6-3 to TRBJ2-4; D not resolved. Germline CDR1 reads MNHEY; CDR2 reads SVGEGT. V was trimmed by 5 bases and J by 5 bases, leaving 10 bases between them. CDR3 length: 13 amino acids. The CDR3 loop is CASSIASENIQYF. Here the CDR3 DNA reads TGTGCCAGCAGTATAGCATCCGAAAACATTCAGTACTTC.

The chain links TRBV28 to TRBJ2-1; a possible D gene is TRBD2 (5 bases). CDR1 and CDR2 from the germline V gene are MDHEN and SYDVKM. Trimming took off 11 bases at V and 5 bases at J, with 7 bases between the two ends. The CDR3 is made up of 10 amino acids. CDR3 protein: CAAGNNEQFF. The CDR3 DNA is TGTGCCGCGGGCAACAATGAGCAGTTCTTC.

The J gene is TRBJ2-1, the V gene TRBV12-3 or TRBV12-4; D remains unclear. The CDR3 has 14 amino acids. Deletions cut 5 bases from V and 9 bases from J, with 17 bases between. The CDR3 nucleotides read TGTGCCAGCAGTCCCCCCCGGGCGGTGGGTGAGCAGTTCTTC. Encoded protein: CASSPPRAVGEQFF.

This clonotype was detected only once. J is TRBJ1-1 and V is TRBV20-1; D remains ambiguous. V lost 0 bases to trimming and J lost 9 bases, with 14 bases between them. The CDR3 spans 13 residues. Germline V CDR1 and CDR2: DFQATT, SNEGSKA (reference sequence). CDR3 loop: CSARDRAASQAFF. CDR3 coding DNA: TGCAGTGCTAGAGATCGGGCAGCCTCTCAAGCTTTCTTT.

This chain joins TRBV14 and TRBJ2-3; D gene unclear. The V gene's germline CDR1 is SGHDN and CDR2 FVKESK. CDR3 length equals 15 residues. Trimming shortened V by 1 base and J by 2 bases, and 10 bases separated the two germline ends. DNA of the CDR3: TGTGCCAGCAGCCAAGGGAACATCTACACAGATACGCAGTATTTT. As protein: CASSQGNIYTDTQYF.